This T cell receptor (beta chain) appears in the sequencing data of a study of prognosis after radiotherapy for stage I lung cancer. Study details: Patients in the cohort never received concurrent therapy with stereotactic body radiotherapy.

By two-round multiplex PCR, the TCR beta CDR3 was amplified from genomic DNA. During first-round PCR, primers specific to each TRBV and TRBJ gene were used. TCRdb fed the multiplex PCR reads into MiXCR, producing one record per CDR3 protein. The data contain some 13,000 distinct CDR3 sequences, about 51% of them singletons. Looked up from germline, CDR1 is SGHRS and CDR2 is YFSETQ. Trimming removed 2 bases from V and 3 bases from J; junction bases left unmatched: 8. The CDR3 runs 15 residues. The chain employs TRBV5-1 and TRBJ2-7, with 7 bases matching TRBD1. Specimen: PBMCs, collected before or after stereotactic body radiation therapy (not recorded which). The sequence was obtained from a donor over 45 with non-small cell lung cancer. This chain's CDR3 is CASSFWGTASYEQYF. In DNA form, the CDR3 reads TGCGCCAGCAGCTTTTGGGGGACAGCTAGCTACGAGCAGTACTTC.